The clone carrying this TCR beta chain was counted ten times or more. No antigen is known for it. Criteria for exclusion of patients were uncontrolled infection, other autoimmune disease, pregnancy or lactation. Thyroid ultrasound and orbital computed tomography, with clinical symptoms and serum thyroxine and TRAb, informed diagnoses. Amplified TCR beta CDR3 regions came from RNA transcripts. TCR CDR3 underwent first-round RT-PCR with the HTBI primer set. Each CDR3 protein is one row after TCRdb ran MiXCR on the multiplex PCR reads. This sample yields around 600,000 distinct CDR3 sequences, of which 45% are seen a single time; under 8% belongs to the top ten. These data originate in a study of T cells in Graves' hyperthyroidism and ophthalmopathy. Findings and limits, study-wide: Ophthalmopathy, which appeared later, was predicted by the model a median 6.5 months before onset. Peripheral blood also featured most of the thyroid clonotypes expanded above 0.001.

The germline CDR1 and CDR2 sequences are SGHTA and FQGNSA. The CDR3 totals 14 residues. Trimming shortened V by 5 bases and J by 9 bases, and 14 bases separated the two germline ends. This sequence originates from an adult man with Graves' disease, either hyperthyroidism or ophthalmopathy (not recorded which). What was sequenced was peripheral blood or thyroid tissue (not recorded which). V usage is TRBV7-2 and J usage is TRBJ1-6; no definite D call. The CDR3 here is CASSVKMPSSPLHF. For the CDR3, the DNA is TGTGCCAGCAGCGTAAAAATGCCTAGTTCACCCCTCCACTTT.